This TCR beta chain emerged from a study of control samples from healthy donors and cancer patients. The assay was immunoSEQ multiplex PCR, and TCRdb's table has in-frame clones only and misses some. The repertoire holds approximately 150,000 clones, with over 90% as singletons. V lost 3 bases to trimming and J lost 3 bases, with 17 bases between them. The germline gives CDR1 DFQATT, CDR2 SNEGSKA (reference sequence). The CDR3 contains 16 residues. The specimen sequenced was blood. The chain combines TRBV20-1 with TRBJ2-2; D is unclear. The TCR was taken from a woman aged 25-40 years in good health. The CDR3 DNA sequence: TGCAGTGCTAGTAGGACGGTCCTATTGGACACCGGGGAGCTGTTTTTT. Amino acid sequence: CSASRTVLLDTGELFF.